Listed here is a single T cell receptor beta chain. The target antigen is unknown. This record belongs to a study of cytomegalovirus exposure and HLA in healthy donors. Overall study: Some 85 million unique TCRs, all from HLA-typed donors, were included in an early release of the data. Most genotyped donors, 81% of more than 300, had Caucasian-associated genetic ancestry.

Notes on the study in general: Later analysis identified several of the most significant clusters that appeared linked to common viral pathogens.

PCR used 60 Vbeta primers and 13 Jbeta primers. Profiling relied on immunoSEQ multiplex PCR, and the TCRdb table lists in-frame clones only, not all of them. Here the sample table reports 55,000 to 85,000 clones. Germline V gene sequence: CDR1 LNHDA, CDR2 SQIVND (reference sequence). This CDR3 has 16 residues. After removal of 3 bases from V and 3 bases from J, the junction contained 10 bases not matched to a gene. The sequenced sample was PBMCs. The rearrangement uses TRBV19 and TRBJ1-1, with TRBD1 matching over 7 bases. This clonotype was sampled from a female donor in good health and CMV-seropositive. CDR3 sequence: CASSIGRGRLDTEAFF. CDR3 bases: TGTGCCAGTAGTATCGGGAGGGGGCGCTTAGACACTGAAGCTTTCTTT. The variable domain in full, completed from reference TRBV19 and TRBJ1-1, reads DGGITQSPKYLFRKEGQNVTLSCEQNLNHDAMYWYRQDPGQGLRLIYYSQIVNDFQKGDIAEGYSVSREKKESFPLTVTSAQKNPTAFYLCASSIGRGRLDTEAFFGQGTRLTVV.